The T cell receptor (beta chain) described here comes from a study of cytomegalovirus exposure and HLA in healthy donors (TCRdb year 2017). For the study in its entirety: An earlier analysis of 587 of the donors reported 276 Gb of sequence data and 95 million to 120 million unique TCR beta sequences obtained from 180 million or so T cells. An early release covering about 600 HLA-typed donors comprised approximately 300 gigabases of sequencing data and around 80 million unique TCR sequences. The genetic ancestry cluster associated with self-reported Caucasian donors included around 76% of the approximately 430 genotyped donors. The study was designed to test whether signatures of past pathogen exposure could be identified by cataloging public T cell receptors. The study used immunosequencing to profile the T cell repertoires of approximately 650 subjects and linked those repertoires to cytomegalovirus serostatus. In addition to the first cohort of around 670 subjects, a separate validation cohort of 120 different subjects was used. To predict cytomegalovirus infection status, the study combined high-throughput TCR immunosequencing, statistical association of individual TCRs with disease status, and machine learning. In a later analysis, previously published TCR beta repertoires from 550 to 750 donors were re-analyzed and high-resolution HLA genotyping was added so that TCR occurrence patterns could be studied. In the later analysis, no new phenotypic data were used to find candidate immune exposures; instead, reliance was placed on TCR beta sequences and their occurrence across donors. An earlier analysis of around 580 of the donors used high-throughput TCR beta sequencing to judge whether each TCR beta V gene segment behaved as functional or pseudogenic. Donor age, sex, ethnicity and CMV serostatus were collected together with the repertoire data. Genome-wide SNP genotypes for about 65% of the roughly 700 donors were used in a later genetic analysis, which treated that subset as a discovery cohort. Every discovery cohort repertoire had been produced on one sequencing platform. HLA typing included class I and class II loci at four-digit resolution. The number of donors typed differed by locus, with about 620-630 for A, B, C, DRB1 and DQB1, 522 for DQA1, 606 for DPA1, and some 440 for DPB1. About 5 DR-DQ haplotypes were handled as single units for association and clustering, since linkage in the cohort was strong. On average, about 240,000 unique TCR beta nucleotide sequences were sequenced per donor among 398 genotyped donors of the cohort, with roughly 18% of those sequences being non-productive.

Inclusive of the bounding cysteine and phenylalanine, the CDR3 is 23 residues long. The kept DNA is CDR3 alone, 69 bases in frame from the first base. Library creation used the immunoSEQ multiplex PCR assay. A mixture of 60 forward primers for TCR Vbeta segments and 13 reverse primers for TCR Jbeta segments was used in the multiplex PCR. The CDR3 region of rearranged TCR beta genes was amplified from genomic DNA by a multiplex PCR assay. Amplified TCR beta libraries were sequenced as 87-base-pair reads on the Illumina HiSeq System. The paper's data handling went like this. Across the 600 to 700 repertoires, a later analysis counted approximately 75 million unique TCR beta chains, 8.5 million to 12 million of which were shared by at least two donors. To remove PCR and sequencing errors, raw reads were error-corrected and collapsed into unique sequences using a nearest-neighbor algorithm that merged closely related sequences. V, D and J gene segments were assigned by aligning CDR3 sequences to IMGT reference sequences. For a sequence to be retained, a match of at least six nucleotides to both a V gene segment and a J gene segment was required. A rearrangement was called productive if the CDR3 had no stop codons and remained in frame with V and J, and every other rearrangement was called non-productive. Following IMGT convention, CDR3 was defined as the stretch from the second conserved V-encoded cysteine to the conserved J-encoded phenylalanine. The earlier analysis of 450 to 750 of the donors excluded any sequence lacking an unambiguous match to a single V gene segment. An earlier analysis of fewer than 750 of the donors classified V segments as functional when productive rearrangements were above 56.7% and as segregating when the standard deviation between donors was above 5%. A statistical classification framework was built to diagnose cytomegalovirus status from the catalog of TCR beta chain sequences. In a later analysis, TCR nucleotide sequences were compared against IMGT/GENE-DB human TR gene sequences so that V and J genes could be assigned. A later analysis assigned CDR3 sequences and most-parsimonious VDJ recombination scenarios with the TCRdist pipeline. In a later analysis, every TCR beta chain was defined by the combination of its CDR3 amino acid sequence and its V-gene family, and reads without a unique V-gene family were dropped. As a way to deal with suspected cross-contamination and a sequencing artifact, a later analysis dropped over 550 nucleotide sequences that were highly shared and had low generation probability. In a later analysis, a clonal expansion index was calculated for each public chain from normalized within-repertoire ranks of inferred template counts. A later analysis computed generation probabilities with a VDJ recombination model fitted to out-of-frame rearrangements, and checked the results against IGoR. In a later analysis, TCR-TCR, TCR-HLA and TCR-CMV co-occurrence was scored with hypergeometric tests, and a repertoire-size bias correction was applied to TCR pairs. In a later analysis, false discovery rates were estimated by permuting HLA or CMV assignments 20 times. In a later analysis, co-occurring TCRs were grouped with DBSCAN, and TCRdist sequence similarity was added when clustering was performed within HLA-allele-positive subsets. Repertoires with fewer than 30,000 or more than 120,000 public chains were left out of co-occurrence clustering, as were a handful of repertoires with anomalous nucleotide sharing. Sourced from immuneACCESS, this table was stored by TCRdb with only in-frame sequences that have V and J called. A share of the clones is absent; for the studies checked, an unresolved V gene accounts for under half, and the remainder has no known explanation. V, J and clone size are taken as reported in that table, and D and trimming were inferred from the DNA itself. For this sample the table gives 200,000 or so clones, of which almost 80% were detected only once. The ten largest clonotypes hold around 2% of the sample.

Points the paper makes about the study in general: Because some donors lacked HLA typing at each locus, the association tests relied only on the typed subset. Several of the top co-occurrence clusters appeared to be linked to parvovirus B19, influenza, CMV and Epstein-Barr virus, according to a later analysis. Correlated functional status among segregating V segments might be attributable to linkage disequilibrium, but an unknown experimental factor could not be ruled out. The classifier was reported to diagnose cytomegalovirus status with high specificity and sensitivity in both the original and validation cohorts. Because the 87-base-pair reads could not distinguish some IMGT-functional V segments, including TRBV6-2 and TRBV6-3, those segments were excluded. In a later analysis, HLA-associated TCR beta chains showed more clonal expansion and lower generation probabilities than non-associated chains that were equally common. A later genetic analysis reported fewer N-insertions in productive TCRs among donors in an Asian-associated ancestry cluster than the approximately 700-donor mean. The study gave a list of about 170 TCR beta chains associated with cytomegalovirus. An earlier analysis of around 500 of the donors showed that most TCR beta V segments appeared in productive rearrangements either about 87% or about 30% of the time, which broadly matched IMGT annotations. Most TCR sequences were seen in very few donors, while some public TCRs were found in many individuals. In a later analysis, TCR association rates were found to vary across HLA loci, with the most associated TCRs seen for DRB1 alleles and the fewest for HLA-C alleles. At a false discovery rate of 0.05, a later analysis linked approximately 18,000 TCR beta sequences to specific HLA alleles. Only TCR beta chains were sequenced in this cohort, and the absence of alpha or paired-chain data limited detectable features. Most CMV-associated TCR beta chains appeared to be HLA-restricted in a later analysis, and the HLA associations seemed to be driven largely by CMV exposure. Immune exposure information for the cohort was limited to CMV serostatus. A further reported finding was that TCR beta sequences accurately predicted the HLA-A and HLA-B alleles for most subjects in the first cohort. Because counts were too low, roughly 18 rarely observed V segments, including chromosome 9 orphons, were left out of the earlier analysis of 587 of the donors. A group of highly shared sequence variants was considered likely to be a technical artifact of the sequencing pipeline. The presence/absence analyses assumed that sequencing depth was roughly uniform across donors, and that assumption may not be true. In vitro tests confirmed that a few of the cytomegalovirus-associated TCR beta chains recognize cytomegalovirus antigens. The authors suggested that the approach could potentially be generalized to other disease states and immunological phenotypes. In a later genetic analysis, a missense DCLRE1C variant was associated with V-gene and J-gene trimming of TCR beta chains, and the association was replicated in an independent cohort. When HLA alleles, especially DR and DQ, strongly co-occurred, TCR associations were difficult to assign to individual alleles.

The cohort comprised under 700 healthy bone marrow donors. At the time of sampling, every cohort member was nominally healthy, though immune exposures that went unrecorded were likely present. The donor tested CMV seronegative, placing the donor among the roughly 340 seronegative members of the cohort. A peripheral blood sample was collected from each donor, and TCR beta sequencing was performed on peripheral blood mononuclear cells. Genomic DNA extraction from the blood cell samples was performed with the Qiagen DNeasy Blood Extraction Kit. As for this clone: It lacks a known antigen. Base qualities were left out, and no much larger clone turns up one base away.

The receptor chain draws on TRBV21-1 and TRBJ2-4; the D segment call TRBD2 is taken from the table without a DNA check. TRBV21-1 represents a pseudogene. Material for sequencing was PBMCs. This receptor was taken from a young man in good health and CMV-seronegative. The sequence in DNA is TGTGCCAGCAGCGCCCGACAGGACACCGGGACTAGCGGGAGGTTAGGGGCCAAAAACATTCAGTACTTC. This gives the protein CASSARQDTGTSGRLGAKNIQYF.